Given below is one TCR beta chain in context. Antigen specificity is unknown. Germline CDR1 is SGDLS and CDR2 is YYNGEE. The CDR3 totals 16 residues. The V end lost 0 bases, the J end lost 0 bases, and 10 bases lay between the germline ends. Libraries were prepared by immunoSEQ multiplex PCR; TCRdb keeps only in-frame clonotypes and omits some of them. Here the sample spans 100,000 or so clones, about 85% being singletons. This sample stems from a study of OX40 agonist ivuxolimab in advanced cancers. Study findings and constraints: Average numbers of expanded clones were greater in CD8+ T cells than in CD4+. At 0.1 to 3.0 mg/kg and by week 6, clonal expansion occurred in CD4+ and CD8+ blood T cells.

Autoimmune disease history or systemic immunosuppression barred patients. The material was CD4+ or CD8+ T cells sorted from blood, obtained in a trial of the OX40 agonist ivuxolimab. This receptor was obtained from an adult with an advanced solid tumor such as melanoma, head and neck, liver or kidney cancer. The chain uses TRBV9 and TRBJ2-4; perhaps TRBD1 as D (6 bases). The CDR3: CASSVGPGQAKNIQYF. The CDR3 nucleotides read TGTGCCAGCAGCGTAGGGCCGGGACAAGCCAAAAACATTCAGTACTTC.